A single sample is the source of the 14 T cell receptor beta chains below, sequenced in a study of T cells after yellow fever vaccination (dated by TCRdb to about 2019). Sample treatment or condition, as interpreted from the label and publication: live attenuated yellow fever vaccine strain. The library was generated by 5' RACE. Sequenced on an Illumina NovaSeq 6000. TCRdb redid the processing of the public reads, applying fastp at Q25 and MiXCR, and retained in-frame beta chains. Rows are combined by CDR3 protein, so each entry shows the most common genes and DNA. This sample holds 310,000 or so distinct CDR3 sequences; around 3.9% were observed only once. The ten largest clonotypes hold about a quarter of the sample. Sequenced material: PBMCs, taken on the day of the yellow fever booster vaccination. Source of these receptors: a man in his late teens or twenties who received the YFV17D yellow fever vaccine.

This clonotype was detected ten times or more. The genes are TRBV5-1 and TRBJ2-1; D ambiguous. V was clipped by 0 bases and J by 6 bases, with 7 bases between them. The germline V gene has CDR1 SGHRS and CDR2 YFSETQ. The CDR3 spans 13 residues. CDR3 in amino acids: CASSLGVPNEQFF. As DNA, the CDR3 is TGCGCCAGCAGCTTGGGCGTACCCAATGAGCAGTTCTTC.

This clonotype was found many times. This chain joins TRBV7-2 and TRBJ1-2; D gene uncertain. The CDR3 extends over 14 amino acids. Between the trimmed V and J ends, which lost 7 bases and 2 bases, there was a span of 14 bases. The germline CDR1 and CDR2 sequences are SGHTA and FQGNSA. This chain's CDR3 is CASKKTGKNYGYTF. CDR3 nucleotide sequence: TGTGCCAGCAAGAAGACCGGGAAGAACTATGGCTACACCTTC.

This clonotype was counted ten times or more. The CDR3 nucleotides read TGCAGTGCCCGGCGGGGGGACAGCCAAGAGACCCAGTACTTC. Amino acid sequence: CSARRGDSQETQYF. V usage is TRBV20-1 and J usage is TRBJ2-5; TRBD2 might be the D (8 bases). The CDR3 consists of 14 residues. Trimming took 6 bases from V and 1 from J, leaving 15 bases between them. In germline, CDR1 is DFQATT, CDR2 SNEGSKA (reference sequence).

This clonotype was seen at least ten times. J is TRBJ2-3 and V is TRBV10-3; a possible D gene is TRBD2 (7 bases). Per the germline V gene, CDR1 is ENHRY and CDR2 is SYGVKD. This CDR3 is built from 14 residues. V lost 11 bases, J lost 4 bases, and 19 bases lay in between. In DNA, the CDR3 is TGTGCCGTATTCGGGGGGCCGGAGGCAGATACGCAGTATTTT. The encoded protein is CAVFGGPEADTQYF.

This clonotype has a handful of counts. As DNA, the CDR3 is TGTGCCAGCAGCTTAGCGGCGGGTCAGCCCCAGCATTTT. Protein: CASSLAAGQPQHF. The chain combines TRBV7-9 with TRBJ1-5; D gene uncertain. The CDR3 is 13 residues long. V was trimmed by 0 bases and J by 6 bases, leaving 6 bases between them. Germline-derived CDR1 and CDR2 are SEHNR and FQNEAQ (reference sequence).

This clonotype was found many times. The chain uses TRBV6-6 and TRBJ1-5, with D perhaps TRBD1 (5 bases). V lost 7 bases, J lost 6 bases, and 13 bases lay in between. Germline V gene sequence: CDR1 MNHNY, CDR2 SVGAGI (reference sequence). The CDR3 contains 13 residues. The CDR3 bases are TGTGCCAGCACCGAGGGGTCCAGTCAGCCCCAGCATTTT. Its translation is CASTEGSSQPQHF.

At least ten counts were recorded for this clonotype. This chain links TRBV27 with TRBJ1-1, with TRBD1 matching 7 bases. The V gene's germline CDR1 is MNHEY and CDR2 SMNVEV (reference sequence). This CDR3 spans 14 amino acids. Losses at the gene ends were 5 bases for V and 1 base for J; bases not matched to a gene: 4. In nucleotides, the CDR3 is TGTGCCAGCAGTCCAGGGGGTGGGAACACTGAAGCTTTCTTT. Its translation is CASSPGGGNTEAFF.

Many counts were recorded for this clonotype. The chain carries TRBV6-5 and TRBJ2-2; 8 bases match TRBD2. With 0 bases clipped from V and 9 bases from J, the junction kept 9 bases outside the gene matches. The CDR3 consists of 16 residues. In germline, CDR1 is MNHEY, CDR2 SVGAGI. CDR3 protein: CASSYSVNSGVRELFF. CDR3 sequence (DNA): TGTGCCAGCAGTTACTCTGTGAATAGCGGGGTCCGGGAGCTGTTTTTT.

This clonotype was seen repeatedly, ten times or more. This sequence joins TRBV28 and TRBJ2-7, with no clear D. CDR3 length: 14 amino acids. CDR1 is MDHEN, CDR2 SYDVKM, per germline. Trimming removed 7 bases at V and 6 bases at J, with 19 bases between. CDR3 in amino acids: CASTPRLPSGEQYV. The CDR3 region has the DNA TGTGCCAGCACCCCTAGGCTCCCCTCGGGCGAGCAGTACGTC.

This clonotype was counted at least ten times. The chain combines TRBV7-9 with TRBJ1-2, with D possibly matching TRBD1 (6 bases). Germline loops: CDR1 SEHNR, CDR2 FQNEAQ (reference sequence). The CDR3 extends over 14 amino acids. Deletions cut 0 bases from V and 4 bases from J, with 9 bases between. The chain's CDR3 is CASSLAGQLYGYTF. The CDR3 DNA follows: TGTGCCAGCAGCTTAGCCGGACAGCTCTATGGCTACACCTTC.

Only a few counts were recorded for this clonotype. The rearrangement uses TRBV28 and TRBJ2-3, with D perhaps matching TRBD1 or TRBD2 (6 bases each). There are 17 residues in the CDR3. CDR1 and CDR2 (germline): MDHEN, SYDVKM. Trimming cost V 3 bases and J 0 bases, with 16 bases left between them. The CDR3 here is CASSFLIGGPSTDTQYF. In nucleotides, the CDR3 is TGTGCCAGCAGTTTCCTCATCGGGGGCCCTAGCACAGATACGCAGTATTTT. Variable domain in full (rest from reference TRBV28 and TRBJ2-3): DVKVTQSSRYLVKRTGEKVFLECVQDMDHENMFWYRQDPGLGLRLIYFSYDVKMKEKGDIPEGYSVSREKKERFSLILESASTNQTSMYLCASSFLIGGPSTDTQYFGPGTRLTVL.

This clonotype was seen many times. J is TRBJ2-1 and V is TRBV6-2 or TRBV6-3; 12 bases line up with TRBD2. In germline, CDR1 is MNHEY, CDR2 SVGEGT. J was trimmed by 0 bases and V by 10 bases; bases with no gene match: 4. The CDR3 consists of 15 residues. The CDR3 region is CAKTSGGISYNEQFF. The DNA for the CDR3 is TGTGCCAAGACTAGCGGGGGTATCTCCTACAATGAGCAGTTCTTC.

V is TRBV10-2 and J is TRBJ2-1; no clear D. V was trimmed by 3 bases and J by 10 bases, leaving 4 bases between them. Per the germline V gene, CDR1 is WSHSY and CDR2 is SAAADI. This CDR3 is built from 10 residues. The CDR3 DNA reads TGCGCCAGCAGTGAAACAGAGCAGTTCTTC. Residues: CASSETEQFF.

This clonotype was observed at least ten times. The chain couples TRBV3-1 to TRBJ2-5; D possibly matches TRBD1 or TRBD2 (5 bases each). Per the germline V gene, CDR1 is LGHDT and CDR2 is YNNKEL (reference sequence). The CDR3 has 14 amino acids. V was clipped by 4 bases and J by 3 bases, with 12 bases between them. This CDR3 is CASSRSGTEETQYF. Here the CDR3 DNA reads TGTGCCAGCAGCCGCTCCGGGACGGAAGAGACCCAGTACTTC.